This T cell receptor (beta chain) was profiled in a study of T cells in Graves' hyperthyroidism and ophthalmopathy. Hyperthyroidism had been newly diagnosed in patients aged 18 to 65, and its duration was under 2 months. The source of the PBMCs was 9.5 to 10 ml of fresh peripheral blood. Germline V gives CDR1 SGHNT, CDR2 YENEEA. This CDR3 is 15 amino acids long. With V trimmed by 5 bases and J by 4 bases, 10 bases remained unmatched. RNA transcripts served as the template for amplifying TCR beta CDR3 regions. HTBI primers were employed in a first-round RT-PCR of the TCR CDR3. TCRdb used MiXCR to reprocess the multiplex PCR reads, holding one entry per CDR3 protein. This table has 550,000 to 650,000 distinct CDR3 sequences, about 14% appearing once. This clonotype was detected many times.

The sample taken for sequencing was blood. The receptor comes from a woman aged 25-40 years with Graves' hyperthyroidism that later progressed to Graves' ophthalmopathy. This chain joins TRBV11-3 and TRBJ1-1; 7 bases map to TRBD1. The CDR3 DNA reads as TGTGCCAGCAGCGCTCAGGGGGTTGGTGGCACTGAAGCTTTCTTT. Translated, it gives CASSAQGVGGTEAFF.